This T cell receptor (beta chain) originates from a study of PD-1 blockade in mismatch repair-deficient tumors. Produced via immunoSEQ multiplex PCR; TCRdb's table is partial and in-frame only. The sample has approximately 16,000 clones, 84% seen once; the top ten hold about a sixth. The CDR3 consists of 15 residues. The germline CDR1 and CDR2 sequences are SGHNT and YENEEA. Trimming took off 0 bases at V and 0 bases at J, with 7 bases between the two ends. This rearrangement joins TRBV11-3 to TRBJ2-3; D gene unclear. Here the sequenced sample was PBMCs, taken before pembrolizumab treatment. This TCR was recovered from an adult with mismatch repair-deficient cancer. CDR3 sequence (DNA): TGTGCCAGCAGCTTAGAACAGCCGAGCACAGATACGCAGTATTTT. It codes for CASSLEQPSTDTQYF.